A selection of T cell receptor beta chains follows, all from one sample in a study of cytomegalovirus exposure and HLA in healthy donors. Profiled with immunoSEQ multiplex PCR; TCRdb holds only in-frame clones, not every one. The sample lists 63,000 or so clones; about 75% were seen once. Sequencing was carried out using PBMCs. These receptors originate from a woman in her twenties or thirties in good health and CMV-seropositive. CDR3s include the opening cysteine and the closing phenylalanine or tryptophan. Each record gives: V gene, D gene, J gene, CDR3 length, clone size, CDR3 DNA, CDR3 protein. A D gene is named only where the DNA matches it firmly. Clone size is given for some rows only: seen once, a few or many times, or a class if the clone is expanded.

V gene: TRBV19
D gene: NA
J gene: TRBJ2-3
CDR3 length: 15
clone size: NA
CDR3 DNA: TGTGCCAGTAGTATAAGCGCGGCACACACAGATACGCAGTATTTT
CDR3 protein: CASSISAAHTDTQYF

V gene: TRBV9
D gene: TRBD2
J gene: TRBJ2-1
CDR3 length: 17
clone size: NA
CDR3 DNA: TGTGCCAGCAGCGTAAATCCGGGACTAGCGGGAAATAATGAGCAGTTCTTC
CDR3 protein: CASSVNPGLAGNNEQFF

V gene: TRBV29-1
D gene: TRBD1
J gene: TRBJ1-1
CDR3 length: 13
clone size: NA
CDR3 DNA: TGCAGCGTACAACAGGGGGGAGGCACTGAAGCTTTCTTT
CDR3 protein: CSVQQGGGTEAFF

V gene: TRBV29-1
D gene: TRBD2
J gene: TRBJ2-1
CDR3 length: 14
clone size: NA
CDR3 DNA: TGCAGCGCCGAGGGGGGACTAGCGGGAGGGGAGCAGTTCTTC
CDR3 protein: CSAEGGLAGGEQFF

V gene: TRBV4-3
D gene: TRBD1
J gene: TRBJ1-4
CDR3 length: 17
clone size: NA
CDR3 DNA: TGCGCCAGCAGCCAACGGGGGACAGGACACACTAATGAAAAACTGTTTTTT
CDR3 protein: CASSQRGTGHTNEKLFF

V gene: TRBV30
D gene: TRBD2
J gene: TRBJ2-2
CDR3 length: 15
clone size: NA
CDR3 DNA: TGTGCCTGGATTCATAGCGGGAGAGTAGGCGGGGAGCTGTTTTTT
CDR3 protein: CAWIHSGRVGGELFF

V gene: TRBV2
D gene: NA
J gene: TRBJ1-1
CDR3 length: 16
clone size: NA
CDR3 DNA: TGTGCCAGCAGTGAAGCGAGCAGGGCGGTTAACACTGAAGCTTTCTTT
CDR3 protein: CASSEASRAVNTEAFF

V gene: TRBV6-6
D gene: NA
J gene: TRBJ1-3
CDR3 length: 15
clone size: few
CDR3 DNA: TGTGCCAGCAGTCCGAGACAGAGCTCTGGAAACACCATATATTTT
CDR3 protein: CASSPRQSSGNTIYF

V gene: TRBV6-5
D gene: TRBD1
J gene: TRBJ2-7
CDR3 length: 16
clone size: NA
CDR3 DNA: TGTGCCAGCAGTTACTCTTCCGGACAGGGCATCTACGAGCAGTACTTC
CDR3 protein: CASSYSSGQGIYEQYF

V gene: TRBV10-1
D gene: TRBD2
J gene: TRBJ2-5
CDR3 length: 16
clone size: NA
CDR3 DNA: TGCGCCAGCACCCCGGGACTAAAGGAGGTCGAGGAGACCCAGTACTTC
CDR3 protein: CASTPGLKEVEETQYF

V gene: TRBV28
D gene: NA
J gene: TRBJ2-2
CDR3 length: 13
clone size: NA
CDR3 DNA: TGTGCCAGCAGTGAACCACTCACCGGGGAGCTGTTTTTT
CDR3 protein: CASSEPLTGELFF

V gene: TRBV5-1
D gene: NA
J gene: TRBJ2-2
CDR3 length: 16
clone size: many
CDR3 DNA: TGCGCCAGCAGCTTGGGCAGAGGGAGGAACACCGGGGAGCTGTTTTTT
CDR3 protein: CASSLGRGRNTGELFF

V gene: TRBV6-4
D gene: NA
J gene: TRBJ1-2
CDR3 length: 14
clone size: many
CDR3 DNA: TGTGCCAGCAGTGCGACACCAGAGGGCTATGGCTACACCTTC
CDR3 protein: CASSATPEGYGYTF

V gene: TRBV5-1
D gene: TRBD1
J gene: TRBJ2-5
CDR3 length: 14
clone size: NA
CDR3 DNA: TGCGCCAGCAGCGTTGGGACAGGGCAAGAGACCCAGTACTTC
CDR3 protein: CASSVGTGQETQYF

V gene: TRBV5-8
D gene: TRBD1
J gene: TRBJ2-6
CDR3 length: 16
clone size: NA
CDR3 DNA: TGTGCCAGCAGCACGGACAGGACAGCTGGGGCCAACGTCCTGACTTTC
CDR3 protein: CASSTDRTAGANVLTF

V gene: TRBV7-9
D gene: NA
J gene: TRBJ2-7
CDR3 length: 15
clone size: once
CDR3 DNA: TGTGCCAGCAGCTTAGGCGAGCTAGCCACATACGAGCAGTACTTC
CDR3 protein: CASSLGELATYEQYF

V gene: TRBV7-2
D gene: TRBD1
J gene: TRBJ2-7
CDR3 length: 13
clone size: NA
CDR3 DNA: TGTGCCAGCAGCCTAGGGACAGGGGGAAAGCAGTACTTC
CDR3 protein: CASSLGTGGKQYF

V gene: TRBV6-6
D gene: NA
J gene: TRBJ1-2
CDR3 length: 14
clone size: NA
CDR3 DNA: TGTGCCAACCTGGGCCAGGGCCAAATCTATGGCTACACCTTC
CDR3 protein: CANLGQGQIYGYTF

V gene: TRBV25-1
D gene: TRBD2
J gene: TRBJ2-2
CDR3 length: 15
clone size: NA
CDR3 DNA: TGTGCCAGCACCACTAGCGGGAGTTGGACCGGGGAGCTGTTTTTT
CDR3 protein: CASTTSGSWTGELFF

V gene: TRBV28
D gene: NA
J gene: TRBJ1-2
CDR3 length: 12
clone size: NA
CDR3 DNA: TGTGCCAGCAGTTTCTTTGCTATAGGCTACACCTTC
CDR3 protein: CASSFFAIGYTF

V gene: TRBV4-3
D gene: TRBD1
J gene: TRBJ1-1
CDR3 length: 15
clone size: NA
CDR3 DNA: TGCGCCAGCAGCCACGGGACAGGCATGAACACTGAAGCTTTCTTT
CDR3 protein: CASSHGTGMNTEAFF

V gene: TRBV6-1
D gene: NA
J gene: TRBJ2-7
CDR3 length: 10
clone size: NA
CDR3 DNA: TGTGCCAGCAGCCTCTACGAGCAGTACTTC
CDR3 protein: CASSLYEQYF

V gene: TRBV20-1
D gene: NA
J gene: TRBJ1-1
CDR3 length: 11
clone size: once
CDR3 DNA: TGCAGTGCAGCTCGACAGACTGAAGCTTTCTTT
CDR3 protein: CSAARQTEAFF

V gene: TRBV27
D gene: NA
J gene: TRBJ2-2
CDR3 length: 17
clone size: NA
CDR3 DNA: TGTGCCAGCCGTCGCTCGAACGTCGACAGGAACACCGGGGAGCTGTTTTTT
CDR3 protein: CASRRSNVDRNTGELFF

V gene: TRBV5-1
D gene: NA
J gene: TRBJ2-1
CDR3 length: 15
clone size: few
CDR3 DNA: TGCGCCAGCAGCAACCGAAAAGCGGCATACAATGAGCAGTTCTTC
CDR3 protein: CASSNRKAAYNEQFF

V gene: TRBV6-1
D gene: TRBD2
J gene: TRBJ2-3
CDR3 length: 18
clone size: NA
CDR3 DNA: TGTGCCAGCAGTGAAGCGTATTCTAGCGGGCCTAGCACAGATACGCAGTATTTT
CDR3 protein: CASSEAYSSGPSTDTQYF

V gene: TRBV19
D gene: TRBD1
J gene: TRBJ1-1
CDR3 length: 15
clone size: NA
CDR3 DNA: TGTGCCAGTACCCACAGGGACAGAGAGAACACTGAAGCTTTCTTT
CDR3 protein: CASTHRDRENTEAFF

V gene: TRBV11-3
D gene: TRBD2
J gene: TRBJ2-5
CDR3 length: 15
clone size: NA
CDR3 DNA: TGTGCCAGCAGCGCCGGGACTAGCGGGGGGGAGACCCAGTACTTC
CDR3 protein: CASSAGTSGGETQYF

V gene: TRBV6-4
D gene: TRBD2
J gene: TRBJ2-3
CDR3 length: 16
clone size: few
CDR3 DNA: TGTGCCAGCAGTTCTTCTGCTAGCGGGATCACAGATACGCAGTATTTT
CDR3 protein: CASSSSASGITDTQYF

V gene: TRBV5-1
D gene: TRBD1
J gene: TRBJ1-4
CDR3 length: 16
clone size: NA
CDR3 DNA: TGCGCCAGCAGCTTGGATGCCGGGACAGTTAATGAAAAACTGTTTTTT
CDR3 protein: CASSLDAGTVNEKLFF

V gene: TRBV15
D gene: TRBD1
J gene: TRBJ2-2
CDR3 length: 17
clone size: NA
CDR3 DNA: TGTGCCACCAGCACGACAGGGCCAGGAAGAGAGACCGGGGAGCTGTTTTTT
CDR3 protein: CATSTTGPGRETGELFF

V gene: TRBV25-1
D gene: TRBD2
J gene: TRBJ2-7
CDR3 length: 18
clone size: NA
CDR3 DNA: TGTGCCAGCAGTGAATTAGGGACTAGCGGGTCCCGTTTGGACGAGCAGTACTTC
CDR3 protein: CASSELGTSGSRLDEQYF

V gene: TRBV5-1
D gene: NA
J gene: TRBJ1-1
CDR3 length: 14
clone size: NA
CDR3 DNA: TGCGCCAGCAGCTTGGCAGGAACGAACACTGAAGCTTTCTTT
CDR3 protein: CASSLAGTNTEAFF

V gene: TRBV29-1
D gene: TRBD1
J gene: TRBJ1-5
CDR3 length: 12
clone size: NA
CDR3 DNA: TGCAGCGCTGGGACAGAGTATCAGCCCCAGCATTTT
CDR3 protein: CSAGTEYQPQHF

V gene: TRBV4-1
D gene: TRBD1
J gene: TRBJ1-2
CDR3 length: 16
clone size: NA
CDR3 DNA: TGCGCCAGCAGCCAAGGGCAACAATGGCAGGGGGGCGGCTACACCTTC
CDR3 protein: CASSQGQQWQGGGYTF

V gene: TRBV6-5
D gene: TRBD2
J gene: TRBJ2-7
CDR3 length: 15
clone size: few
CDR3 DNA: TGTGCCAGCAGTTACTCTGGGGGGGTAACCTACGAGCAGTACTTC
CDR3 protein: CASSYSGGVTYEQYF

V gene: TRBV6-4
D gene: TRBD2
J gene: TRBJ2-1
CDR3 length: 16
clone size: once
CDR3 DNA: TGTGCCAGCAGTGACTCGGCGGGAGTCGGCTACAATGAGCAGTTCTTC
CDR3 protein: CASSDSAGVGYNEQFF